The 18 T cell receptor beta chains in this list originate from one sample, sequenced in a study of shared clonotypes between healthy human individuals. Libraries were prepared by immunoSEQ multiplex PCR; TCRdb keeps only in-frame clonotypes and omits some of them. The sample lists approximately 2.5 million clones, over 85% occurring once. Sequenced material: naive CD4+ T cells sorted from blood. The subset here: CD45RA+ positively selected. These receptors were taken from a man aged 18 to 29 in good health.

The chain joins TRBV7-2 to TRBJ2-2, with D tentatively TRBD2 (6 bases). CDR1 and CDR2 from the germline V gene are SGHTA and FQGNSA. V shed 2 bases and J shed 1 base, with 14 bases lying between them. The CDR3 covers 17 residues. The CDR3 here is CASSLSIGTGNTGELFF. CDR3 DNA: TGTGCCAGCAGCTTAAGTATTGGGACTGGGAACACCGGGGAGCTGTTTTTT.

The V call is TRBV6-1, the J call TRBJ2-7; 9 bases fit TRBD1. Trimming cost V 2 bases and J 5 bases; bases outside gene matches: 4. The CDR3 is 14 amino acids. CDR1 and CDR2 from the germline V gene are MNHNS and SASEGT. CDR3 amino acids: CASSENRGLHEQYF. DNA for the CDR3: TGTGCCAGCAGTGAAAACAGGGGGCTACACGAGCAGTACTTC.

The CDR3 DNA reads as TGTGCTAGTGGTTTAGAGGACAGGTCGAGCTCCTACGAGCAGTACTTC. Amino acid sequence: CASGLEDRSSSYEQYF. The chain has TRBV12-5 and TRBJ2-7; TRBD1 aligns across 7 bases. Germline loops: CDR1 LGHNT, CDR2 FRNRAP. V trimming: 3 bases; J trimming: 0 bases; junction bases outside the gene matches: 8. The CDR3 contains 16 residues.

The chain couples TRBV9 to TRBJ2-3, with 11 bases that match TRBD2. Germline assignment: CDR1 SGDLS and CDR2 YYNGEE. The CDR3 covers 18 residues. V trimming: 4 bases; J trimming: 0 bases; junction bases outside the gene matches: 10. This CDR3 is CASSPTSGGPLSTDTQYF. The CDR3 DNA reads TGTGCCAGCAGCCCCACTAGCGGGGGACCCCTCAGCACAGATACGCAGTATTTT.

Turning to this clone: This sequence may be a read error, since a much larger clone differs from it by one base. The same CDR3 can be traced to other DNA sequences in this sample. The CDR3 coding sequence is TGTGCCAGCTCACCAGCGGAGACCCAGTACTTC. It specifies CASSPAETQYF. The chain carries TRBV18 and TRBJ2-5, with D hard to call. This CDR3 is 11 amino acids long. CDR1 KGHSH and CDR2 LQKENI come from the germline V gene. The V gene lost 2 bases and the J gene lost 5 bases, with 3 bases spanning the gap.

The V call is TRBV7-9, the J call TRBJ2-7; 9 nucleotides match TRBD1. The CDR3 extends over 16 amino acids. CDR1 SEHNR and CDR2 FQNEAQ come from the germline V gene (reference sequence). Trimming cost V 1 base and J 2 bases; bases outside gene matches: 6. The CDR3 region is CASSLVGQGLTYEQYF. Written as DNA, the CDR3 is TGTGCCAGCAGCTTAGTAGGACAGGGGCTTACCTACGAGCAGTACTTC.

The genes are TRBV18 and TRBJ2-7; 7 nucleotides align to TRBD1. CDR1 and CDR2 from the germline V gene are KGHSH and LQKENI. The CDR3 covers 15 residues. V lost 6 bases, J lost 3 bases, and 11 bases stayed unmatched. The CDR3 reads CASSPSGTVFYEQYF. The CDR3 DNA reads as TGTGCCAGCTCTCCATCCGGGACAGTTTTCTACGAGCAGTACTTC.

This clone was detected only a few times. This chain links TRBV2 with TRBJ2-7; D is unclear. The CDR3 runs 11 residues. Trimming removed 2 bases from V and 7 bases from J, with 6 bases in between. The V gene's germline CDR1 is SNHLY and CDR2 FYNNEI. The CDR3 loop is CASSERWEQYF. As DNA, the CDR3 is TGTGCCAGCAGTGAAAGGTGGGAGCAGTACTTC.

The V gene is TRBV2, the J gene TRBJ1-6, with D perhaps TRBD1 (5 bases). CDR1 SNHLY and CDR2 FYNNEI come from the germline V gene. This CDR3 is built from 16 residues. V dropped 5 bases and J dropped 3 bases, with 14 bases sitting between them. Here the CDR3 DNA reads TGTGCCAGCAGTCCAGGGCAGGTTGGCTATAATTCACCCCTCCACTTT. It translates to CASSPGQVGYNSPLHF.

The V gene is TRBV5-4, the J gene TRBJ1-1; D is uncertain. Per germline, CDR1 SGHNT and CDR2 YYREEE (reference sequence). V was cut by 4 bases and J by 6 bases, with 19 bases left in between. The CDR3 loop spans 15 amino acids. CDR3 protein: CASSLYSAVPAEAFF. CDR3 sequence (DNA): TGTGCCAGCAGCCTATACTCGGCAGTTCCCGCTGAAGCTTTCTTT. Combining the CDR3 with reference TRBV5-4 and TRBJ1-1 gives the whole variable domain ETGVTQSPTHLIKTRGQQVTLRCSSQSGHNTVSWYQQALGQGPQFIFQYYREEENGRGNFPPRFSGLQFPNYSSELNVNALELDDSALYLCASSLYSAVPAEAFFGQGTRLTVV.

This clone was observed a handful of times. The chain couples TRBV6-6 to TRBJ1-1; 8 nucleotides align to TRBD1. In germline, CDR1 is MNHNY, CDR2 SVGAGI (reference sequence). V lost 7 bases and J lost 10; bases outside the gene matches: 5. This CDR3 region has 11 residues. The CDR3 nucleotides read TGTGCCAGCACCAAGGACAGGGCAGCTTTCTTT. This codes for CASTKDRAAFF.

The count of this clone is one. This sample includes further DNA sequences coding for the same CDR3. The gene calls are TRBV7-2 and TRBJ2-1, with no clear D. Trimming removed 5 bases from V and 6 bases from J, with 5 bases in between. Germline CDR1 is SGHTA and CDR2 is FQGNSA. The CDR3 loop spans 11 amino acids. The CDR3 spells CASSLGNEQFF. CDR3 in DNA: TGTGCCAGCAGCCTCGGCAATGAGCAGTTCTTC.

A word on this clone: The same CDR3 also results from other DNA sequences found in this sample. J is TRBJ1-1 and V is TRBV10-3; weak D call: TRBD1 (5 bases). The CDR3 spans 11 residues. V was clipped by 10 bases and J by 2 bases, with 8 bases between them. CDR1 is ENHRY and CDR2 is SYGVKD in the germline V gene. CDR3 sequence: CATTGNTEAFF. Written as DNA, the CDR3 is TGTGCCACAACAGGTAACACTGAAGCTTTCTTT.

The chain couples TRBV19 to TRBJ1-4, with 7 bases that match TRBD1. The CDR3 has 14 residues. Germline lookup yields CDR1 LNHDA and CDR2 SQIVND (reference sequence). The trim removed 6 bases at V and 4 bases at J, leaving 5 bases unmatched. CDR3 in DNA: TGTGCCAGTAGATCGGGACAGAGTAATGAAAAACTGTTTTTT. Residues: CASRSGQSNEKLFF.

The chain joins TRBV6-5 to TRBJ1-4; D possibly corresponds to TRBD1 (5 bases). From germline, CDR1 is MNHEY and CDR2 SVGAGI. Trimming removed 7 bases from V and 5 bases from J, with 17 bases in between. The CDR3 consists of 15 residues. CDR3 coding DNA: TGTGCCAGCAAACTTATACAGGCAGGAAATGAAAAACTGTTTTTT. Translating it yields CASKLIQAGNEKLFF.

A word on this clone: Other DNA variants within this sample encode the same CDR3. The chain uses TRBV6-1 and TRBJ2-1; 7 nucleotides align to TRBD1. The V and J ends lost 0 bases and 4 bases, in that order; junction bases with no gene match: 3. Germline-derived CDR1 and CDR2 are MNHNS and SASEGT. This CDR3 region has 15 residues. CDR3 coding DNA: TGTGCCAGCAGTGAAGCCGGGACAGCTTACAATGAGCAGTTCTTC. Translated: CASSEAGTAYNEQFF.

This clone appeared once. V usage is TRBV6-1 and J usage is TRBJ1-5; 7 bases are a match to TRBD1. Germline values: CDR1 MNHNS, CDR2 SASEGT. The CDR3 sequence is 15 residues long. V shed 10 bases and J 5 bases; nucleotides not matched to a gene: 14. CDR3 amino acids: CATRRDSEFYQPQHF. For the CDR3, the DNA is TGTGCCACCCGCCGGGACAGCGAGTTTTATCAGCCCCAGCATTTT.

This clone appeared a few times. The V and J genes are TRBV10-1 and TRBJ2-7; perhaps TRBD1 as D (5 bases). This CDR3 has 11 residues. V lost 6 bases to trimming and J lost 7 bases, with 10 bases between them. Germline V CDR1 and CDR2: WNHNN, SYGVQD (reference sequence). The CDR3 DNA reads TGCGCCAGCAGACCAAAGGGGGAGCAGTACTTC. Encoded protein: CASRPKGEQYF.